A single sample is the source of the 10 T cell receptor beta chains below, sequenced in a study of CD8 T cells in Susac syndrome. An amount of RNA that ranged from roughly 0.5 to 1 ug was reverse transcribed with random hexamers. MiXCR, applied by TCRdb to the immunoSEQ multiplex PCR reads, yields one record per CDR3 protein. The sample has about 49,000 distinct CDR3 sequences, approximately 94% seen once. Sequencing used CD8+ T cells from PBMCs. Receptors originate from a human donor in good health.

V is TRBV19 and J is TRBJ2-2, with D hard to call. The germline V and J ends were trimmed by 6 bases and 0 bases, with 11 bases remaining between them. CDR1 and CDR2 from the germline V gene are LNHDA and SQIVND (reference sequence). The CDR3 consists of 15 residues. CDR3 in DNA: TGTGCCAGTAGGGACCGGTATTCGAACACCGGGGAGCTGTTTTTT. This codes for CASRDRYSNTGELFF.

V and J are TRBV29-1 and TRBJ2-1; D perhaps matches TRBD2 (6 bases). This CDR3 has 14 residues. Germline CDR1 and CDR2: SQVTM and ANQGSEA. The V end lost 4 bases, the J end lost 8 bases, and 18 bases lay between the germline ends. The CDR3 spells CSVVVSSRRDEQFF. The CDR3 coding sequence is TGCAGCGTTGTGGTTTCGTCTAGGAGGGATGAGCAGTTCTTC.

The chain recombines TRBV29-1 with TRBJ1-5; 7 nucleotides agree with TRBD1. The trim removed 3 bases at V and 7 bases at J, leaving 6 bases unmatched. This CDR3 region has 13 residues. The germline V gene has CDR1 SQVTM and CDR2 ANQGSEA. DNA of the CDR3: TGCAGCGTTGACGAGGGGGCCGGCCAGCCCCAGCATTTT. As protein: CSVDEGAGQPQHF.

The V gene is TRBV19, the J gene TRBJ2-7, with 10 bases identical to TRBD1. Germline CDR1 reads LNHDA; CDR2 reads SQIVND (reference sequence). The CDR3 totals 14 residues. V was clipped by 6 bases and J by 5 bases; unmatched bases: 7. This chain's CDR3 is CASSPDRGHDEQYF. CDR3 DNA sequence: TGTGCCAGTAGCCCAGACAGGGGGCATGACGAGCAGTACTTC.

The chain uses TRBV19 and TRBJ2-2; perhaps D is TRBD1 or TRBD2 (6 bases each). V was trimmed by 5 bases and J by 2 bases, leaving 15 bases between them. CDR1 is LNHDA and CDR2 is SQIVND in the germline V gene (reference sequence). The CDR3 has 16 residues. CDR3 nucleotide sequence: TGTGCCAGTAGTGACTGGGGGGCCTCTAACACCGGGGAGCTGTTTTTT. Protein sequence: CASSDWGASNTGELFF.

The rearrangement links TRBV6-1 to TRBJ2-7, with 9 bases fitting TRBD2. The junction had 9 bases not matched to a gene; V was cut back by 0 bases and J by 6 bases. This CDR3 comprises 16 residues. Germline CDR1 MNHNS, CDR2 SASEGT. The CDR3 bases are TGTGCCAGCAGTGAAGCGCGGGTTAGCGGGAGCGCCGAGCAGTACTTC. It yields the protein CASSEARVSGSAEQYF.

V usage is TRBV27 and J usage is TRBJ2-7; TRBD1 matches 7 bases. Trimming took 6 bases from V and 3 from J; bases not matched to a gene: 11. The CDR3 has 15 amino acids. The germline V gene has CDR1 MNHEY and CDR2 SMNVEV (reference sequence). This CDR3 reads CASSSIGAGGYEQYF. As DNA, the CDR3 is TGTGCCAGCAGCAGTATAGGGGCAGGGGGCTACGAGCAGTACTTC.

This chain joins TRBV19 and TRBJ2-5; 7 bases align to TRBD2. Germline values: CDR1 LNHDA, CDR2 SQIVND (reference sequence). The CDR3 runs to 15 residues. After removal of 0 bases from V and 5 bases from J, the junction contained 6 bases not matched to a gene. This CDR3 reads CASSIDLGGEETQYF. CDR3 in DNA: TGTGCCAGTAGTATAGATCTGGGAGGGGAGGAGACCCAGTACTTC.

The chain links TRBV12-3 or TRBV12-4 to TRBJ1-1; D remains ambiguous. This CDR3 region has 13 residues. V lost 6 bases and J 4 bases, leaving 12 bases between the germline ends. The CDR3 nucleotides are TGTGCCAGCAGGACGAGCTTGGGCACTGAAGCTTTCTTT. It is translated as CASRTSLGTEAFF.

In nucleotides, the CDR3 is TGTGCCAGCAGCCAGCTGTCCGGGACTAACCTTTTGGATGAGCAGTTCTTC. This gives the protein CASSQLSGTNLLDEQFF. The rearrangement links TRBV3-1 to TRBJ2-1; 7 bases fit TRBD2. The CDR3 totals 17 residues. Trimming cost V 3 bases and J 8 bases; bases outside gene matches: 16. Looked up from germline, CDR1 is LGHDT and CDR2 is YNNKEL (reference sequence).